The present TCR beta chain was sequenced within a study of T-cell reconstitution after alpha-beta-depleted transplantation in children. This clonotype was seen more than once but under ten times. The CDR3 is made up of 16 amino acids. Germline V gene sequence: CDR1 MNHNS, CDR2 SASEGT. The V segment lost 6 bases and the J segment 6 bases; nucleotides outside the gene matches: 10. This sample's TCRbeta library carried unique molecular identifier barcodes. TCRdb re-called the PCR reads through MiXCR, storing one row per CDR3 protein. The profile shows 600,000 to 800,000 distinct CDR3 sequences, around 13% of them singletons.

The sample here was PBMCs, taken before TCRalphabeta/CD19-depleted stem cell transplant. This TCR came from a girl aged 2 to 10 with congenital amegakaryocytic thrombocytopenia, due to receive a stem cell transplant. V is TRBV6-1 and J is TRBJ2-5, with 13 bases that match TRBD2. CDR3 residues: CASSPIGTSGTKTQYF. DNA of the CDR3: TGTGCCAGCAGCCCTATCGGGACTAGCGGGACCAAGACCCAGTACTTC.